This entry lists 25 T cell receptor beta chains sequenced from one sample in a study of T cells in Graves' hyperthyroidism and ophthalmopathy. Authors of the study amplified TCR beta CDR3 regions from RNA transcripts. Using the HTBI primer set, a first-round RT-PCR was run on the TCR CDR3. TCRdb reanalysed the multiplex PCR reads using MiXCR and keeps one entry per CDR3 protein. Found here are more than 300,000 distinct CDR3 sequences, about 18% of them singletons; the top ten hold 35% to 45%. Sample: blood. All receptors come from a man aged 18 to 29 with Graves' ophthalmopathy.

This clonotype was counted between two and nine times. The chain carries TRBV19 and TRBJ2-7; 9 nucleotides align to TRBD1. Germline values: CDR1 LNHDA, CDR2 SQIVND (reference sequence). The trim removed 8 bases at V and 4 bases at J, leaving 9 bases unmatched. This CDR3 is 14 amino acids long. CDR3 in DNA: TGTGCCAGTGGCCCGGGACAGGGCAATTACGAGCAGTACTTC. This encodes CASGPGQGNYEQYF.

The V call is TRBV5-1, the J call TRBJ1-4; D unresolved. The CDR3 has 15 residues. Trimming pared 4 bases from V and 3 bases from J, leaving 13 bases between. Germline V gene sequence: CDR1 SGHRS, CDR2 YFSETQ. The CDR3 reads CASSQDALSNEKLFF. CDR3 bases: TGCGCCAGCAGCCAGGACGCCCTCTCTAATGAAAAACTGTTTTTT.

The CDR3, as DNA: TGTGCCAGCAGTTTGGGACCCGGGCCCCAGCATTTT. It specifies CASSLGPGPQHF. The rearrangement joins TRBV27 to TRBJ1-5; weak D call: TRBD1 (5 bases). The CDR3 contains 12 residues. Germline CDR1 MNHEY, CDR2 SMNVEV (reference sequence). Trimming shortened V by 3 bases and J by 9 bases, and 9 bases separated the two germline ends.

This clonotype was counted at least ten times. The chain links TRBV15 to TRBJ1-2; maybe TRBD1 (5 bases). V was trimmed by 5 bases and J by 5 bases, leaving 9 bases between them. Germline V gene lookup returns CDR1 LNHNV and CDR2 YYDKDF (reference sequence). CDR3 size: 12 residues. In nucleotides, the CDR3 is TGTGCCACCAGCCGGGACGGATATGGCTACACCTTC. Its protein is CATSRDGYGYTF.

V and J are TRBV25-1 and TRBJ1-1, with a weak D call TRBD1 (5 bases). Germline assignment: CDR1 MGHDK and CDR2 SYGVNS. The CDR3 consists of 14 residues. V lost 3 bases, J lost 4 bases, and 12 bases lay in between. Written as DNA, the CDR3 is TGTGCCAGCAGTGAGGGACTGCAGATCACTGAAGCTTTCTTT. Translation: CASSEGLQITEAFF.

This clonotype occurred many times. Mismatch with germline at one junction end may stem from a read error. The rearrangement links TRBV20-1 to TRBJ2-7; TRBD1 matches 8 bases. The CDR3 has 15 residues. Germline V gene data show CDR1 as DFQATT and CDR2 as SNEGSKA (reference sequence). As DNA, the CDR3 is TGCAGTGCTCGGACAGGGCCCAACCCCTCGTGTGAGCGGTACTTC. Translation gives CSARTGPNPSCERYF.

This clonotype was counted many times. The chain carries TRBV7-8 and TRBJ2-3; TRBD2 aligns across 12 bases. V gave up 1 base and J gave up 0 bases; unmatched junction bases: 5. The CDR3 extends over 18 amino acids. Per germline, CDR1 SGHVS and CDR2 FQNEAQ. CDR3 residues: CASSLGLAGASSTDTQYF. For the CDR3, the DNA is TGTGCCAGCAGCTTAGGACTAGCGGGGGCGTCTAGCACAGATACGCAGTATTTT.

In this sample, this clonotype turned up many times. The V gene is TRBV7-2, the J gene TRBJ2-1, with TRBD1 identical over 12 bases. Trimming cost V 8 bases and J 7 bases; bases outside gene matches: 6. Germline CDR1 is SGHTA and CDR2 is FQGNSA. The length of the CDR3 is 14 residues. CDR3 DNA: TGTGCCAGCGGGGGACAGGGGGCCGGGAATGAGCAGTTCTTC. This encodes CASGGQGAGNEQFF.

This clonotype was counted at least ten times. This rearrangement joins TRBV2 to TRBJ1-5; 7 nucleotides agree with TRBD1. Germline CDR1 and CDR2: SNHLY and FYNNEI. The V gene end was trimmed by 6 bases and the J gene end by 5 bases; junction bases not matched to a gene: 4. This CDR3 spans 13 amino acids. The CDR3 spells CASRGDSYQPQHF. Here the CDR3 DNA reads TGTGCCAGCAGGGGGGACAGTTATCAGCCCCAGCATTTT.

The chain has TRBV9 and TRBJ2-3; D unclear. This CDR3 contains 12 residues. In germline, CDR1 is SGDLS, CDR2 YYNGEE. With 0 bases removed from V and 6 bases from J, the gap between germline ends came to 5 bases. CDR3 region: CASSVEVDTQYF. The CDR3 bases are TGTGCCAGCAGCGTAGAGGTGGATACGCAGTATTTT.

This clonotype has at least ten counts. The CDR3 is CASSYSFRGETQYF. The CDR3 coding sequence is TGTGCCAGCAGTTACTCGTTCAGGGGGGAGACCCAGTACTTC. The rearrangement joins TRBV6-5 to TRBJ2-5, with 7 bases fitting TRBD1. The J segment lost 5 bases and the V segment lost 0 bases, leaving 3 bases of the junction unmatched. Germline loops: CDR1 MNHEY, CDR2 SVGAGI. The CDR3 has 14 residues.

This clonotype was detected ten times or more. The CDR3 DNA follows: TGTGCCAGCAGCTTTTTAGACAGTTCACCCCTCCACTTT. The encoded protein is CASSFLDSSPLHF. This chain links TRBV5-8 with TRBJ1-6; TRBD1 is a possible D gene (5 bases). CDR3 length: 13 amino acids. Trimming shortened V by 2 bases and J by 9 bases, and 9 bases separated the two germline ends. The germline CDR1 and CDR2 sequences are SGHTS and YDEGEE.

V and J are TRBV7-8 and TRBJ1-6, with 9 bases aligning to TRBD1. In germline, CDR1 is SGHVS, CDR2 FQNEAQ. J gave up 8 bases and V 5 bases, and 10 bases lay outside the gene matches. The CDR3 has 16 amino acids. The CDR3 spells CASSPRQGVNHSPLHF. CDR3 DNA sequence: TGTGCCAGCAGCCCCCGACAGGGGGTGAATCATTCACCCCTCCACTTT. Looking up the rest from reference TRBV7-8 and TRBJ1-6 gives the full variable domain: GAGVSQSPRYKVAKRGQDVALRCDPISGHVSLFWYQQALGQGPEFLTYFQNEAQLDKSGLPSDRFFAERPEGSVSTLKIQRTQQEDSAVYLCASSPRQGVNHSPLHFGNGTRLTVT.

The chain has TRBV19 and TRBJ2-3, with D perhaps given as TRBD1 or TRBD2 (6 bases each). The CDR3 loop spans 13 amino acids. CDR1 is LNHDA, CDR2 SQIVND, per germline (reference sequence). The germline V and J ends were trimmed by 7 bases and 2 bases, with 10 bases remaining between them. The CDR3 region is CASNPGATDTQYF. The CDR3 DNA follows: TGTGCCAGTAACCCGGGGGCCACAGATACGCAGTATTTT.

The chain recombines TRBV7-9 with TRBJ2-1; D not resolved. Trimming removed 5 bases at V and 10 bases at J, with 12 bases between. Germline V gene sequence: CDR1 SEHNR, CDR2 FQNEAQ (reference sequence). The CDR3 spans 12 residues. CDR3: CASSPVGWEQFF. The CDR3 DNA is TGTGCCAGCAGCCCAGTGGGGTGGGAGCAGTTCTTC.

This clonotype was seen a handful of times. The V and J genes are TRBV10-3 and TRBJ1-2, with D maybe TRBD1 (5 bases). The V end was cut by 6 bases, the J end by 5 bases, with 22 bases between. Germline values: CDR1 ENHRY, CDR2 SYGVKD. There are 16 residues in the CDR3. CDR3 bases: TGTGCCATCAGCCCGGCCCAATTTGGGGGGGGATATGGCTACACCTTC. It codes for CAISPAQFGGGYGYTF.

The genes are TRBV15 and TRBJ2-1, with a possible D match to TRBD1 (5 bases). Germline V CDR1 and CDR2: LNHNV, YYDKDF (reference sequence). The CDR3 sequence is 15 residues long. The V and J ends lost 1 base and 0 bases respectively, with 7 bases between them. CDR3 bases: TGTGCCACCAGCAGAGGCAGGGACTCCTACAATGAGCAGTTCTTC. The encoded protein is CATSRGRDSYNEQFF.

Ten or more counts support this clonotype. The gene calls are TRBV7-3 and TRBJ2-3, with 8 bases matching TRBD2. After removal of 5 bases from V and 3 bases from J, the junction contained 10 bases not matched to a gene. CDR3 length equals 16 residues. CDR1 and CDR2 from the germline V gene are SGHTA and FQGTGA. The CDR3: CASSTGSGGTTDTQYF. The CDR3, as DNA: TGTGCCAGCAGCACCGGCAGCGGGGGAACTACAGATACGCAGTATTTT.

The sample holds many counts of this clonotype. The chain recombines TRBV27 with TRBJ2-7; D is ambiguous. CDR1 MNHEY and CDR2 SMNVEV come from the germline V gene (reference sequence). The CDR3 extends over 16 amino acids. V shed 4 bases and J shed 2 bases, with 18 bases lying between them. This chain's CDR3 is CASSSAIGPEAYEQYF. The CDR3 bases are TGTGCCAGCAGTTCCGCAATAGGGCCAGAGGCCTACGAGCAGTACTTC.

This clonotype was seen more than once but under ten times. CDR3 residues: CASSEDGIYEQYF. CDR3 coding DNA: TGTGCCAGCAGTGAAGACGGCATCTACGAGCAGTACTTC. This chain connects TRBV6-1 to TRBJ2-7; D remains unclear. Germline loops: CDR1 MNHNS, CDR2 SASEGT. The CDR3 consists of 13 residues. With 1 base removed from V and 3 bases from J, the gap between germline ends came to 7 bases.

In this sample, this clonotype turned up once. This may be a read error: a much more frequent sequence differs by one nucleotide. This chain connects TRBV28 to TRBJ2-4, with D possibly being TRBD1 or TRBD2 (7 bases each). In germline, CDR1 is MDHEN, CDR2 SYDVKM. CDR3 length: 16 residues. This chain's CDR3 is CAGSLVSGGVKNIQYF. The CDR3 bases are TGTGCCGGCAGTTTAGTTTCAGGGGGGGTCAAAAACATTCAGTACTTC.

The chain combines TRBV9 with TRBJ1-2, with 7 positions matching TRBD1. Per germline, CDR1 SGDLS and CDR2 YYNGEE. The CDR3 is 13 amino acids. V shed 4 bases, J shed 5 bases, and the junction held 5 bases outside the gene matches. In nucleotides, the CDR3 is TGTGCCAGCAGCCCTTGGGACAGTTATGGCTACACCTTC. As protein: CASSPWDSYGYTF.

This clonotype was seen ten or more times. The V and J genes are TRBV2 and TRBJ2-7; D could derive from TRBD1 or TRBD2 (5 bases each). The CDR3 length is 14 residues. The ends were cut back, 4 bases at V and 3 bases at J, with 13 bases in the middle. CDR1 SNHLY and CDR2 FYNNEI come from the germline V gene. The CDR3 DNA reads as TGTGCCAGCAGTGGACTCGGGGCCTACTACGAGCAGTACTTC. This gives the protein CASSGLGAYYEQYF.

V usage is TRBV12-3 or TRBV12-4 and J usage is TRBJ2-2; D ambiguous. Trimming shortened V by 3 bases and J by 4 bases, and 9 bases separated the two germline ends. The CDR3 extends over 14 amino acids. CDR3 in amino acids: CASSFGLRTGELFF. CDR3 DNA sequence: TGTGCCAGCAGTTTTGGGCTCCGCACCGGGGAGCTGTTTTTT.

At least ten counts were recorded for this clonotype. The chain is built from TRBV20-1 and TRBJ2-5, with 11 bases aligning to TRBD2. CDR3 length: 15 amino acids. CDR1 and CDR2 (germline): DFQATT, SNEGSKA (reference sequence). The V and J ends lost 5 bases and 4 bases, in that order; junction bases with no gene match: 9. CDR3 residues: CSAPGGSGGAETQYF. For the CDR3, the DNA is TGCAGTGCTCCGGGGGGTAGCGGGGGGGCAGAGACCCAGTACTTC.